This entry is about one TCR beta chain. The antigen remains undetermined. Using immunoSEQ multiplex PCR, the repertoire was profiled, and TCRdb retains in-frame clones only, with some absent. The repertoire includes about 710,000 clones, approximately 72% of them detected once, and less than 2% sits in the top ten. This entry is derived from a study of shared clonotypes between healthy human individuals. Study background: Researchers assigned three CD4 naive, three CD4 memory, two CD8 naive and one CD8 memory plate to each donor.

Findings of the study overall: Rarefaction showed that sequencing of sorted subsets was incomplete (despite large depth). Against clonotypes common to all four donors, non-shared ones had lower generation probabilities.

After removal of 5 bases from V and 6 bases from J, the junction contained 5 bases not matched to a gene. The CDR3 consists of 14 residues. The germline CDR1 and CDR2 sequences are SGHNT and YENEEA. The source is a young woman in good health. Sequencing was carried out using memory CD4+ T cells sorted from blood. Subset noted: CD45RA-negative fraction. The rearrangement joins TRBV11-3 to TRBJ2-1, with 9 bases fitting TRBD2. The CDR3 protein is CASSHSGSGNEQFF. In DNA, the CDR3 is TGTGCCAGCAGCCATAGCGGGAGTGGCAATGAGCAGTTCTTC.